Sequencing of this T cell receptor beta chain was carried out in a study of identical twins. Broader study findings: Low generation-probability sequences were in excess among twin-shared out-of-frame alpha sequences.

TCRdb reprocessed the 5' RACE reads via MiXCR and lists one record per CDR3 protein. The sample yields some 500,000 distinct CDR3 sequences, more than 13% seen once. This clonotype was counted at least ten times. Its cognate antigen is unknown. The CDR3 has 15 amino acids. V shed 6 bases, J shed 0 bases, and the junction held 6 bases outside the gene matches. This same sample was also part of a study on yellow fever vaccine responses in identical twins.

Input material: CD4+ T cells sorted from blood. This TCR was recovered from a woman between 18 and 29 years old in good health. The chain is built from TRBV12-3 or TRBV12-4 and TRBJ2-3, with 7 bases aligning to TRBD1. CDR3 in DNA: TGTGCCAGCAGCCACGGGACAGCTAGCACAGATACGCAGTATTTT. Its translation is CASSHGTASTDTQYF.